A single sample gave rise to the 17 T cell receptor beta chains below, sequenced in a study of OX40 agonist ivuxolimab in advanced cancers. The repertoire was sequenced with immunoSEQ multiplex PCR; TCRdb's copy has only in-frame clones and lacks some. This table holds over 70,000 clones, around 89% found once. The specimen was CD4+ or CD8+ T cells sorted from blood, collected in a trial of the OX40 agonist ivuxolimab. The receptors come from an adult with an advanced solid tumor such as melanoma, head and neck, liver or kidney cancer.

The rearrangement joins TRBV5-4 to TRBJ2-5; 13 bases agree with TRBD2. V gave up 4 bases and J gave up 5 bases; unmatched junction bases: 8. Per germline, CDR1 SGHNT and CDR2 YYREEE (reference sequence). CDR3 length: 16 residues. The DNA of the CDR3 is TGTGCCAGCAGCAGGACTAGCGGGGGTGGTCAGGAGACCCAGTACTTC. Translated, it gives CASSRTSGGGQETQYF.

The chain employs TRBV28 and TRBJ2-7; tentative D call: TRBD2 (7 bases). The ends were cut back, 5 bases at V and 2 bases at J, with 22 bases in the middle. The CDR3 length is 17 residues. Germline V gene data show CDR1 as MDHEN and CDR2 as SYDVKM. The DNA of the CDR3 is TGTGCCAGCAGTCCGGGGGCTGCGCGGGAGAGTCCCTACGAGCAGTACTTC. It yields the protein CASSPGAARESPYEQYF.

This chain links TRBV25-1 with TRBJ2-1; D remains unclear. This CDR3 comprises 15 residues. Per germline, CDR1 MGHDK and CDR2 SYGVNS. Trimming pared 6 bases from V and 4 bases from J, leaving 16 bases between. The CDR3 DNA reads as TGTGCCAGCAGCGCCAAGAGGAGCCAATACAATGAGCAGTTCTTC. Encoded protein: CASSAKRSQYNEQFF.

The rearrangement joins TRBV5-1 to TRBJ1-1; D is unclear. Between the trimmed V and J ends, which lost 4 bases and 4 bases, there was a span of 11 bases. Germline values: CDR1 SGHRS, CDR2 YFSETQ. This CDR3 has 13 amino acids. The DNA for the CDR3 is TGCGCCAGCAGCATCGTAGGAGGCACTGAAGCTTTCTTT. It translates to CASSIVGGTEAFF.

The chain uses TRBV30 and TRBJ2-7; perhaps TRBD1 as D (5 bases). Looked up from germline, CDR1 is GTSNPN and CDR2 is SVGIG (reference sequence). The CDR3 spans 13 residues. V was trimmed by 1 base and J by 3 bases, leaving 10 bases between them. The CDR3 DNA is TGTGCCTGGAGTGCAGGGCCCCTCTACGAGCAGTACTTC. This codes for CAWSAGPLYEQYF. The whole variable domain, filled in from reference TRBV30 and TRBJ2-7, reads SQTIHQWPATLVQPVGSPLSLECTVEGTSNPNLYWYRQAAGRGLQLLFYSVGIGQISSEVPQNLSASRPQDRQFILSSKKLLLSDSGFYLCAWSAGPLYEQYFGPGTRLTVT.

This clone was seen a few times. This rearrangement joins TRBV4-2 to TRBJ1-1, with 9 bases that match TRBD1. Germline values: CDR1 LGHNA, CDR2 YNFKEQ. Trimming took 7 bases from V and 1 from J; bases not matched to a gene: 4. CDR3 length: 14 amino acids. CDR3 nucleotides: TGTGCCAGCAACCCGGGACAGGGGAACACTGAAGCTTTCTTT. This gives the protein CASNPGQGNTEAFF.

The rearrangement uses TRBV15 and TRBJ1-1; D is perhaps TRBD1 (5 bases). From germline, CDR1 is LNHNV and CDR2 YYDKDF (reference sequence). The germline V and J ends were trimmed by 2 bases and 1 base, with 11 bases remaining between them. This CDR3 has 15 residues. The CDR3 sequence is CATSRYTGQNTEAFF. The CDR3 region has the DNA TGTGCCACCAGCAGATATACCGGACAGAACACTGAAGCTTTCTTT.

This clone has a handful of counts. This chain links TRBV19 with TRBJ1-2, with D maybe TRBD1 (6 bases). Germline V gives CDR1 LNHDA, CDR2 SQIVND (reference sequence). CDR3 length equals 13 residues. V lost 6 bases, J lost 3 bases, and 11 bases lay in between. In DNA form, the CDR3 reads TGTGCCAGTAGCCGGGACATATACTATGGCTACACCTTC. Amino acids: CASSRDIYYGYTF.

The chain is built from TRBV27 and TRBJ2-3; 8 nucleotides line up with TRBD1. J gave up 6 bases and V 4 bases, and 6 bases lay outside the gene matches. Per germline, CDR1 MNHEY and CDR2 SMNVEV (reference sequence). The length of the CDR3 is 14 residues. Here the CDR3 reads CASSWDRPTDTQYF. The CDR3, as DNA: TGTGCCAGCAGTTGGGACAGGCCCACGGATACGCAGTATTTT.

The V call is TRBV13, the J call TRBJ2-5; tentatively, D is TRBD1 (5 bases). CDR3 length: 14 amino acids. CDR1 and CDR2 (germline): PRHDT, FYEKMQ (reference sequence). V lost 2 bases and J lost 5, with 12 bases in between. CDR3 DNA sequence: TGTGCCAGCAGCTTAATAGGGGCAGGGGAGACCCAGTACTTC. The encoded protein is CASSLIGAGETQYF.

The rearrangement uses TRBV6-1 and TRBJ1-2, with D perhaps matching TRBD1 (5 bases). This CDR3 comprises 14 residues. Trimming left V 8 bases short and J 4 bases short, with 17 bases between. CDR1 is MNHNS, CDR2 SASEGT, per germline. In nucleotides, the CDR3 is TGTGCCAGCGCGGCGGGGACGGGGATCTATGGCTACACCTTC. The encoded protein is CASAAGTGIYGYTF.

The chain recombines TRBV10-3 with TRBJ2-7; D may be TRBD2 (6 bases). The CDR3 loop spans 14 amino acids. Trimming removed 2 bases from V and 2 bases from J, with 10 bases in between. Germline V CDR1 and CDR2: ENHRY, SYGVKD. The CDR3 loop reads CAISETSTTYEQYF. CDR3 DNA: TGTGCCATCAGTGAGACTAGCACTACCTACGAGCAGTACTTC.

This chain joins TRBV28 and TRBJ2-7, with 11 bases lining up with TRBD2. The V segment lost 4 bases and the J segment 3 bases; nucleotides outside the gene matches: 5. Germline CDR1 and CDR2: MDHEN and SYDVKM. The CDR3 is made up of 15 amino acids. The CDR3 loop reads CASSSTSGSFYEQYF. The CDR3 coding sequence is TGTGCCAGCAGTTCTACTAGCGGGAGTTTCTACGAGCAGTACTTC. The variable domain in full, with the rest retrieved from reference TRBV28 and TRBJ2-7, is DVKVTQSSRYLVKRTGEKVFLECVQDMDHENMFWYRQDPGLGLRLIYFSYDVKMKEKGDIPEGYSVSREKKERFSLILESASTNQTSMYLCASSSTSGSFYEQYFGPGTRLTVT.

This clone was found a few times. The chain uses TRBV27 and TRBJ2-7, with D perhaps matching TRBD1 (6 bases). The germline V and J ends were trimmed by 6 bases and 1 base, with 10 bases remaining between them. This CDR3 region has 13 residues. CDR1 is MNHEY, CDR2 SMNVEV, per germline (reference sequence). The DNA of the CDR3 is TGTGCCAGCAGCCTGGACAGTTCCTACGAGCAGTACTTC. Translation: CASSLDSSYEQYF.

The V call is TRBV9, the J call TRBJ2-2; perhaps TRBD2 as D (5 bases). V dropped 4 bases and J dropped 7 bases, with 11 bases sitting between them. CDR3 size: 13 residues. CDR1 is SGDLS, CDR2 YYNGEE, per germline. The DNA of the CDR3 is TGTGCCAGCAGCTTAGCGCCCGGCGGGGAGCTGTTTTTT. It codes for CASSLAPGGELFF.

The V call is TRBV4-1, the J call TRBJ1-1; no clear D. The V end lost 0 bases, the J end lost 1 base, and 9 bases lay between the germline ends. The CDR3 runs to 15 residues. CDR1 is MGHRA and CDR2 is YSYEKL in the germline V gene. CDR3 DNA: TGCGCCAGCAGCCAAGATGTCTCGCCGAACACTGAAGCTTTCTTT. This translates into CASSQDVSPNTEAFF.

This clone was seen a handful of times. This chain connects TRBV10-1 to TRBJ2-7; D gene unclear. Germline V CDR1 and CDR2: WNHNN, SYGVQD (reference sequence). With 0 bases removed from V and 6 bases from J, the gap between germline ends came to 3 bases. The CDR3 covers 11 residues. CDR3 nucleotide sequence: TGCGCCAGCAGTGAGTCAGGCGAGCAGTACTTC. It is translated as CASSESGEQYF.